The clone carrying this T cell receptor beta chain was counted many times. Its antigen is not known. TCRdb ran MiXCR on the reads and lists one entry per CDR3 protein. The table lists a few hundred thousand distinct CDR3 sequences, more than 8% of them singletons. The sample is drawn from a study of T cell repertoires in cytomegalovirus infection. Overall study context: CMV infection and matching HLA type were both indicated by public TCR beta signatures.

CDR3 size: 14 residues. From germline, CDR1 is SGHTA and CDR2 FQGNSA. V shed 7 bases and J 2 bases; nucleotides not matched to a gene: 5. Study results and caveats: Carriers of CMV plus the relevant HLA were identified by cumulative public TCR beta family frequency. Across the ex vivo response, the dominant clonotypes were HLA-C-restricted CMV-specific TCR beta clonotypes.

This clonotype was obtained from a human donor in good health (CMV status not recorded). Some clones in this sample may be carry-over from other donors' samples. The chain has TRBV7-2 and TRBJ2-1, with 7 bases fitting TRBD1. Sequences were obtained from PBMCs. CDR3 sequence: CASNQDRPYNEQFF. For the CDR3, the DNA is TGTGCCAGCAACCAGGACAGGCCCTACAATGAGCAGTTCTTC. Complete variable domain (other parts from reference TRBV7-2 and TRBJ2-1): GAGVSQSPSNKVTEKGKDVELRCDPISGHTALYWYRQSLGQGLEFLIYFQGNSAPDKSGLPSDRFSAERTGGSVSTLTIQRTQQEDSAVYLCASNQDRPYNEQFFGPGTRLTVL.